This T cell receptor beta chain was identified during a study of control samples from healthy donors and cancer patients. This clone was counted a single time. There are 18 residues in the CDR3. With V trimmed by 0 bases and J by 1 base, 11 bases remained unmatched. Germline CDR1 and CDR2: SGHNT and YYREEE (reference sequence). Profiling relied on immunoSEQ multiplex PCR, and the TCRdb table lists in-frame clones only, not all of them. The sample has about 160,000 clones; roughly 95% are singletons. The chain couples TRBV5-4 to TRBJ2-3; TRBD1 matches at 7 bases. The TCR originated in a woman aged 30 to 39 in good health. Sequenced sample: blood. The CDR3 sequence is CASSLAGQGDRGTDTQYF. The CDR3 DNA follows: TGTGCCAGCAGCTTGGCGGGCCAGGGGGACCGGGGCACAGATACGCAGTATTTT. Full variable domain (outside the CDR3, taken from reference TRBV5-4 and TRBJ2-3): ETGVTQSPTHLIKTRGQQVTLRCSSQSGHNTVSWYQQALGQGPQFIFQYYREEENGRGNFPPRFSGLQFPNYSSELNVNALELDDSALYLCASSLAGQGDRGTDTQYFGPGTRLTVL.